The text below deals with one T cell receptor beta chain. This entry comes from a study of graft-versus-host responses after intestinal transplantation. In the study overall: The study gave all recipients anti-thymocyte globulin induction, then tacrolimus and steroids for approximately three years. General observations from the study: In patients with graft-donor T cell macrochimerism, allograft graft-versus-host to host-versus-graft clonal ratios were high.

Germline CDR1 is MNHNS and CDR2 is SASEGT. The CDR3 spans 13 residues. V shed 1 base, J shed 15 bases, and the junction held 7 bases outside the gene matches. Responders (approximately 200,000, CFSE-labeled) met approximately 200,000 stimulators that were irradiated and violet-dye-labeled. Profiling relied on immunoSEQ multiplex PCR, and the TCRdb table lists in-frame clones only, not all of them. The sample contains 21,000 or so clones, 50% to 65% of which appear only once. This specimen was alloreactive CD4+ T cells from a mixed lymphocyte reaction culture, taken before intestinal transplant. This sample's subset: CFSE-low proliferating T cells sorted from roughly 6-day pre-transplant mixed lymphocyte reaction (GvH or HvG direction). This receptor was taken from a human patient who received an intestinal transplant. V gene TRBV6-1 combines with J gene TRBJ2-1; 9 bases align to TRBD1. This chain's CDR3 is CASSEVDRGQGFF. The CDR3 DNA sequence: TGTGCCAGCAGTGAAGTCGATAGGGGACAGGGGTTCTTC.